This TCR beta chain was recorded in a study of identifying expanded T cells in peripheral blood (dated by TCRdb to the late 2010s). For the study in its entirety: Technical replicates were generated by sequencing separate aliquots of the same genomic DNA pool, with four replicates compared pairwise. Broad study findings and their caveats: It was expected by the authors that biological variance in healthy repertoires might increase further over much longer intervals, such as months to years. The beta-binomial model significantly reduced the number of clones called differentially abundant and the false-positive rate across all healthy-donor time intervals. Around 1.2 differentially abundant clones were flagged by the binomial model between technical replicates, whereas about 15 and 18 were flagged over two weeks and four weeks, respectively. Across all healthy donors, variance in clone template counts between approximately two-week samples was found to increase significantly with total template count.

Including the terminal cysteine and phenylalanine, the CDR3 comprises 16 residues. This entry keeps only the CDR3 DNA: 48 bases, framed from base 1. The junction shows trimming of 4 bases on V and 0 bases on J, plus 14 bases between the germline ends. The germline V gene (reference sequence) sets CDR1 to LNHDA and CDR2 to SQIVND. A word on this clone: Its antigen specificity is not known. Within one base of it there is no much larger clone, and no base qualities were kept.

During the collection period, no immune events, such as infections, were documented for the healthy donors. Healthy-donor blood repertoires served as a training cohort to calibrate time-dependent variance in a beta-binomial model of T-cell clone differential abundance. The training cohort comprised approximately ten healthy donors, 3 female and 7 male. The donors were between roughly 25 and 64 years old, with an average age of approximately 47 years. Obtained from a commercial supplier, whole blood was collected from each healthy donor at three time points set about two weeks apart. Genomic DNA was extracted from unsorted whole blood for immunosequencing. TCRbeta CDR3 regions were profiled by bias-controlled multiplex PCR amplification of genomic DNA with the immunoSEQ Assay. The study's processing was this. The absolute abundance of each unique TCRbeta CDR3 region was quantified after sequences were collapsed and filtered. Two models were used to test differential abundance: a binomial model (Fisher-equivalent) and a beta-binomial model that adds time-dependent variance fitted from healthy donors. Clones with fewer than 5 combined templates were removed, and a clone was called differentially abundant if the clone's Benjamini-Hochberg FDR was below 0.01. The form v = (b*log(k)+a)^2 was used to model beta-binomial variance as a function of total template count across the two samples. TCRdb limited this immuneACCESS table to in-frame rearrangements with V and J called. A share of clones is missing; checked studies link under half to unresolved V genes, and the rest is unexplained. V and J calls and clone size are as listed in that table; D and trimming were resolved from the DNA. This sample holds around 90,000 clones; about 91% were observed only once. The ten largest account for around 4.1% of the sample.

Sequenced: blood. The TCR sequence derives from a person aged 18 to 70 in good health. The V gene is TRBV19 and the J gene is TRBJ2-3, and the D gene may be TRBD2, 7 bases matching. CDR3 reads: CASSRTGGHSTDTQYF. The bases are TGTGCCAGTAGTAGGACCGGGGGGCATAGCACAGATACGCAGTATTTT. Beyond the CDR3, the reference TRBV19 and TRBJ2-3 genes provide the residues; the full variable domain reads: DGGITQSPKYLFRKEGQNVTLSCEQNLNHDAMYWYRQDPGQGLRLIYYSQIVNDFQKGDIAEGYSVSREKKESFPLTVTSAQKNPTAFYLCASSRTGGHSTDTQYFGPGTRLTVL.